These 7 T cell receptor beta chains share one sample of origin, sequenced in a study of OX40 agonist ivuxolimab in advanced cancers. Sequenced by immunoSEQ multiplex PCR; TCRdb stores in-frame clones only, minus some. Of under 100,000 clones listed, more than 80% are singletons. The sample was CD4+ or CD8+ T cells sorted from blood, taken in a trial of the OX40 agonist ivuxolimab. All receptors come from an adult with an advanced solid tumor such as melanoma, head and neck, liver or kidney cancer.

This sequence joins TRBV2 and TRBJ2-1; D call uncertain. V lost 4 bases and J lost 0, with 10 bases in between. Germline lookup yields CDR1 SNHLY and CDR2 FYNNEI. The CDR3 runs 15 residues. The CDR3: CASSGTTSSYNEQFF. CDR3 nucleotides: TGTGCCAGCAGTGGAACAACGAGCTCCTACAATGAGCAGTTCTTC. Full variable domain (remainder filled in from reference TRBV2 and TRBJ2-1): EPEVTQTPSHQVTQMGQEVILRCVPISNHLYFYWYRQILGQKVEFLVSFYNNEISEKSEIFDDQFSVERPDGSNFTLKIRSTKLEDSAMYFCASSGTTSSYNEQFFGPGTRLTVL.

This clone was detected a few times. The gene calls are TRBV5-4 and TRBJ1-1; no definite D call. There are 14 residues in the CDR3. Trimming stripped 3 bases from V and 1 base from J, with 10 bases between. CDR1 is SGHNT and CDR2 is YYREEE in the germline V gene (reference sequence). In nucleotides, the CDR3 is TGTGCCAGCAGCTCCGGACGGGGGAACACTGAAGCTTTCTTT. This translates into CASSSGRGNTEAFF. Using reference TRBV5-4 and TRBJ1-1 for the parts outside the CDR3, the full variable domain is ETGVTQSPTHLIKTRGQQVTLRCSSQSGHNTVSWYQQALGQGPQFIFQYYREEENGRGNFPPRFSGLQFPNYSSELNVNALELDDSALYLCASSSGRGNTEAFFGQGTRLTVV.

The rearrangement uses TRBV19 and TRBJ1-2, with D uncertain. Germline V gene sequence: CDR1 LNHDA, CDR2 SQIVND (reference sequence). The CDR3 totals 12 residues. V lost 5 bases, J lost 8 bases, and 12 bases lay in between. In nucleotides, the CDR3 is TGTGCCAGTAGTCCCGGACCTCGGGGCTACACCTTC. This sequence encodes CASSPGPRGYTF.

This chain connects TRBV19 to TRBJ2-2, with unresolved D. Trimming stripped 6 bases from V and 0 bases from J, with 5 bases between. The CDR3 sequence is 13 residues long. Germline V CDR1 and CDR2: LNHDA, SQIVND (reference sequence). For the CDR3, the DNA is TGTGCCAGTAGCCAGGCGAACACCGGGGAGCTGTTTTTT. Translating gives CASSQANTGELFF.

The chain has TRBV11-2 and TRBJ1-6; TRBD1 matches 7 bases. Germline V CDR1 and CDR2: SGHAT, FQNNGV. The CDR3 has 15 residues. With 5 bases clipped from V and 6 bases from J, the junction kept 7 bases outside the gene matches. This chain's CDR3 is CASSPRTGRNSPLHF. CDR3 nucleotide sequence: TGTGCCAGCAGCCCTAGGACAGGCCGTAATTCACCCCTCCACTTT.

This chain links TRBV13 with TRBJ1-2, with TRBD1 as a possible D gene (6 bases). V dropped 0 bases and J dropped 3 bases, with 17 bases sitting between them. The CDR3 loop spans 17 amino acids. Per the germline V gene, CDR1 is PRHDT and CDR2 is FYEKMQ (reference sequence). CDR3 loop: CASSLGRGGQSYYGYTF. Here the CDR3 DNA reads TGTGCCAGCAGCTTAGGCCGAGGTGGACAGTCCTACTATGGCTACACCTTC. Drawing the rest from reference TRBV13 and TRBJ1-2, the complete variable domain is AAGVIQSPRHLIKEKRETATLKCYPIPRHDTVYWYQQGPGQDPQFLISFYEKMQSDKGSIPDRFSAQQFSDYHSELNMSSLELGDSALYFCASSLGRGGQSYYGYTFGSGTRLTVV.

This chain links TRBV29-1 with TRBJ1-1, with D perhaps matching TRBD1 (6 bases). CDR1 SQVTM and CDR2 ANQGSEA come from the germline V gene. This CDR3 comprises 13 residues. The V and J ends lost 3 bases and 0 bases respectively, with 8 bases between them. The CDR3 here is CSVEGHVNTEAFF. CDR3 sequence (DNA): TGCAGCGTTGAGGGACACGTGAACACTGAAGCTTTCTTT. The entire variable domain, with the rest obtained from reference TRBV29-1 and TRBJ1-1, is as follows: SAVISQKPSRDICQRGTSLTIQCQVDSQVTMMFWYRQQPGQSLTLIATANQGSEATYESGFVIDKFPISRPNLTFSTLTVSNMSPEDSSIYLCSVEGHVNTEAFFGQGTRLTVV.